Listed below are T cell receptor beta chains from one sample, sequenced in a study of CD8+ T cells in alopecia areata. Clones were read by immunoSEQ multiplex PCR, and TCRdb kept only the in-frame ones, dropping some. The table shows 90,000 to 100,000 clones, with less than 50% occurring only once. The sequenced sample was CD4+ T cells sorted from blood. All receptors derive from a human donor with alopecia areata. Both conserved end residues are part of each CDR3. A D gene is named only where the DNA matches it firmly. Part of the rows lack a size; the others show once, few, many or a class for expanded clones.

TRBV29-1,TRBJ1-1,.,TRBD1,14,TGCAGCGTTGAACTGGGGGGGACAGGGACTGAAGCTTTCTTT,CSVELGGTGTEAFF
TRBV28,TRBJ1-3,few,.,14,TGTGCCAGCAATCAGCGTAGCTCTGGAAACACCATATATTTT,CASNQRSSGNTIYF
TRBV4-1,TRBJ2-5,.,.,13,TGCGCCAGCAGCCAAGCTCCGTTGGAGACCCAGTACTTC,CASSQAPLETQYF
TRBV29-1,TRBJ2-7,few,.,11,TGCAGCGTTGCGGGCCTATACGAGCAGTACTTC,CSVAGLYEQYF
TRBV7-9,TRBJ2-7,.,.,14,TGTGCCAGCAGCAGGAGCGCCGCATCCTACGAGCAGTACTTC,CASSRSAASYEQYF
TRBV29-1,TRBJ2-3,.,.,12,TGCAGCGCCACGAAACTGGGAGATACGCAGTATTTT,CSATKLGDTQYF
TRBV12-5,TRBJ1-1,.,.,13,TGTGCTAGTTTGAGGCAGGCGAACACTGAAGCTTTCTTT,CASLRQANTEAFF
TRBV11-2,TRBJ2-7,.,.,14,TGTGCCAGCAGCTTATTGTCCCGAGCTTACGAGCAGTACTTC,CASSLLSRAYEQYF
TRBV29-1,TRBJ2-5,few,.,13,TGCAGCGTCAGCTCCCCTCGCGGGGAGACCCAGTACTTC,CSVSSPRGETQYF
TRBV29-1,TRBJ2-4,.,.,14,TGCAGCGTTGGGGGGGATCTAGCCAAAAACATTCAGTACTTC,CSVGGDLAKNIQYF
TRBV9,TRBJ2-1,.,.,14,TGTGCCAGCAGCCTCGCGGGGAACTACAATGAGCAGTTCTTC,CASSLAGNYNEQFF
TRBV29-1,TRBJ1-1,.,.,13,TGCAGCGTCCCCCTGGCCGGAAACACTGAAGCTTTCTTT,CSVPLAGNTEAFF
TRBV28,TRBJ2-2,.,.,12,TGTGCCAGCACAAGGAGAACCGGGGAGCTGTTTTTT,CASTRRTGELFF
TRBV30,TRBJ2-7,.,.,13,TGTGCCTGGAGTATCGGTGGCTCCTACGAGCAGTACTTC,CAWSIGGSYEQYF
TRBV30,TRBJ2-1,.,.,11,TGTGCCTGGAGCAGGCCCAATGAGCAGTTCTTC,CAWSRPNEQFF
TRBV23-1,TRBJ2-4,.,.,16,TGCGCCAGCAGCCACCCTCGATTGTTGGGCCGAAACATTCAGTACTTC,CASSHPRLLGRNIQYF
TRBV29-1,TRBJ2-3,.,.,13,TGCAGCGTTAGGGGGGTTCTGACAGATACGCAGTATTTT,CSVRGVLTDTQYF
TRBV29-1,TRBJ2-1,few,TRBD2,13,TGCACGATTAGGCGGGGAGGGTACAATGAGCAGTTCTTC,CTIRRGGYNEQFF
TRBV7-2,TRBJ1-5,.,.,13,TGTGCCAGCAGCTTAGTTCGGGATCAGCCCCAGCATTTT,CASSLVRDQPQHF
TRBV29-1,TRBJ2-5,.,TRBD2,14,TGCAGCGTTGTGAGCGGGGGGGCCTACGAGACCCAGTACTTC,CSVVSGGAYETQYF
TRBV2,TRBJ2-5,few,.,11,TGTGCCCCGGGGGACCAAGAGACCCAGTACTTC,CAPGDQETQYF
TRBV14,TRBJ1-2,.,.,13,TGTGCCAGCAGCCAAGGTGGCCTACAGGGCTACACCTTC,CASSQGGLQGYTF
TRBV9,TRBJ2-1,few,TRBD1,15,TGTGCCAGCAGCGTGACAGGGAGCTCCTACAATGAGCAGTTCTTC,CASSVTGSSYNEQFF
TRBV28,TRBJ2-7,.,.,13,TGTGCCAGCAGTTTAAGGTTGTCCTACGAGCAGTACTTC,CASSLRLSYEQYF
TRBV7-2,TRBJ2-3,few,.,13,TGTGCCAGCAGCTTAGCGTCGGGAGATACGCAGTATTTT,CASSLASGDTQYF
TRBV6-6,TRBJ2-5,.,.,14,TGTGCCAGCAACCCAGGGCGGAGACAAGAGACCCAGTACTTC,CASNPGRRQETQYF
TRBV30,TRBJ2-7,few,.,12,TGTGCCTGGAGTCCGAGTGGGCGCGAGCAGTACTTC,CAWSPSGREQYF
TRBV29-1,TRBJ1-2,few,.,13,TGCAGCGTTGTTCTAGGGGTTGGACAGCCGTACACCTTC,CSVVLGVGQPYTF
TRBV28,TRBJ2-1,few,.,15,TGTGCCAGCAGTCCAGCAGGGACACAACACAATGAGCAGTTCTTC,CASSPAGTQHNEQFF
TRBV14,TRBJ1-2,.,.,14,TGTGCCAGCAGCCCAAGCGCCCGACAGGTTGGCTACACCTTC,CASSPSARQVGYTF
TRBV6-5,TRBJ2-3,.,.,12,TGTGCCAGCAGTTCCAGCACAGATACGCAGTATTTT,CASSSSTDTQYF
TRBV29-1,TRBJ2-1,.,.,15,TGCAGCGGGGCTTTCGGCCAAAGCCAATCGGATGAGCAGTTCTTC,CSGAFGQSQSDEQFF
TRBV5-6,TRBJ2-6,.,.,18,TGTGCCAGCAGCACAGGTGGACAGAAGTCTTCTGGGGCCAACGTCCTGACTTTC,CASSTGGQKSSGANVLTF
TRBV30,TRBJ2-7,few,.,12,TGTGCCTGGAGCTCACCGCCAGGGAGCCGCTACTTC,CAWSSPPGSRYF
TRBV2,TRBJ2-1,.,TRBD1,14,TGTGCCAGCAGTCCGGACAGGGGTCACAATGAGCAGTTCTTC,CASSPDRGHNEQFF
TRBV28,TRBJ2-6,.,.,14,TGTGCCAGCAGTTTTAACGTTGGGGCCAACGTCCTGACTTTC,CASSFNVGANVLTF
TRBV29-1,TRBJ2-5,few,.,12,TGCAGCGTTTCTGCGTCAGGAGAGACCCAGTACTTC,CSVSASGETQYF
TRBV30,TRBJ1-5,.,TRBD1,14,TGTGCCTGGGGAACTGGACAGGGAGGGCAGCCCCAGCATTTT,CAWGTGQGGQPQHF
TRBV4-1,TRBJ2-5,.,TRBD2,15,TGCGCCAGCAGGAGGCCCGGGACTAGCGGCGAGACCCAGTACTTC,CASRRPGTSGETQYF
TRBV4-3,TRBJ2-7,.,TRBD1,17,TGCGCCAGCAGCCAAGAGGGACAGAAGCTTCTCTCCTACGAGCAGTACTTC,CASSQEGQKLLSYEQYF
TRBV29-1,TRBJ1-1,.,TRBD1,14,TGCAGCGTTGGGTTCAGGGGGCGCCTCACTGAAGCTTTCTTT,CSVGFRGRLTEAFF
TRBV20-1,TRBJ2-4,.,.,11,TGCAGTGCTAGTTCCGAAAACATTCAGTACTTC,CSASSENIQYF
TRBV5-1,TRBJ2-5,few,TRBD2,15,TGCGCCAGCAGCACGGGACTAGCGGGTGGAGAGACCCAGTACTTC,CASSTGLAGGETQYF
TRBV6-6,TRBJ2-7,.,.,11,TGTGCCAGCAGCCAGAGATACGAGCAGTACTTC,CASSQRYEQYF
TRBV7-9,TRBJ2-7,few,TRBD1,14,TGTGCCAGCAGCTTCGGGACAGGCCCCTACGAGCAGTACTTC,CASSFGTGPYEQYF
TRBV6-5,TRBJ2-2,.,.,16,TGTGCCAGCAGTTTTACGGACAGACAAACCACCGGGGAGCTGTTTTTT,CASSFTDRQTTGELFF
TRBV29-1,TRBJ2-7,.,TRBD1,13,TGCAGCGCATCGACAGGGATTACCTACGAGCAGTACTTC,CSASTGITYEQYF
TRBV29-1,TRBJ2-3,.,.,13,TGCAGCGTGACGGGACGGATCACAGATACGCAGTATTTT,CSVTGRITDTQYF
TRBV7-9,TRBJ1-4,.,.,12,TGTGCCAGCAGCTTAGGAACTGAAAAACTGTTTTTT,CASSLGTEKLFF